A selection of T cell receptor beta chains follows, all from one sample in a study of blood T cell repertoires in COVID-19. Assay used: immunoSEQ multiplex PCR; TCRdb lists only in-frame clones, some missing. The sample records 150,000 or so clones, 86% being singletons. Material for sequencing was PBMCs or T cells enriched from blood (not recorded which). The receptors stem from a man aged 50-60 years who had recovered from COVID-19. CDR3s include the opening cysteine and the closing phenylalanine or tryptophan. The order of the fields is CDR3 protein, CDR3 DNA, clone size, D gene, V gene, J gene. D genes are given only for firm matches. Clone size appears in some rows only: once, few, many, or a class for an expanded clone.

cdr3_aa: CASSPGGSNQPQHF
cdr3_nt: TGTGCCAGCTCACCAGGCGGTAGCAATCAGCCCCAGCATTTT
clone_size: NA
d_call: NA
v_call: TRBV18
j_call: TRBJ1-5

cdr3_aa: CASSSTGSTEAFF
cdr3_nt: TGTGCCAGCAGCTCCACAGGGAGCACTGAAGCTTTCTTT
clone_size: NA
d_call: NA
v_call: TRBV7-2
j_call: TRBJ1-1

cdr3_aa: CASSLRDRRMKYF
cdr3_nt: TGTGCCAGTAGTTTACGGGACAGACGAATGAAGTACTTC
clone_size: NA
d_call: TRBD1
v_call: TRBV19
j_call: TRBJ2-7

cdr3_aa: CSVPGVSSTDTQYF
cdr3_nt: TGCAGCGTCCCCGGGGTCTCTAGCACAGATACGCAGTATTTT
clone_size: NA
d_call: NA
v_call: TRBV29-1
j_call: TRBJ2-3

cdr3_aa: CASSGPGHNTGELFF
cdr3_nt: TGTGCCAGCAGCGGTCCGGGACATAACACCGGGGAGCTGTTTTTT
clone_size: NA
d_call: NA
v_call: TRBV11-3
j_call: TRBJ2-2

cdr3_aa: CASSPATGVGETQYF
cdr3_nt: TGTGCCAGCTCCCCGGCAACAGGAGTGGGAGAGACCCAGTACTTC
clone_size: NA
d_call: NA
v_call: TRBV18
j_call: TRBJ2-5

cdr3_aa: CASSQALSREKETQYF
cdr3_nt: TGCGCCAGCAGCCAAGCTCTGAGCAGGGAAAAAGAGACCCAGTACTTC
clone_size: NA
d_call: NA
v_call: TRBV4-3
j_call: TRBJ2-5

cdr3_aa: CASSSGTSGGDGELFF
cdr3_nt: TGTGCCAGCAGTTCAGGGACTAGCGGGGGTGACGGGGAGCTGTTTTTT
clone_size: NA
d_call: TRBD2
v_call: TRBV27
j_call: TRBJ2-2

cdr3_aa: CASSVNDQSALHF
cdr3_nt: TGTGCCAGCAGCGTTAATGATCAATCAGCCCTCCACTTT
clone_size: few
d_call: NA
v_call: TRBV9
j_call: TRBJ1-6

cdr3_aa: CASSLGTENSPLHF
cdr3_nt: TGTGCCAGCAGCTTAGGGACAGAAAATTCACCCCTCCACTTT
clone_size: NA
d_call: NA
v_call: TRBV7-9
j_call: TRBJ1-6

cdr3_aa: CASGRVLFYEQYF
cdr3_nt: TGTGCCAGCGGCAGGGTACTATTCTACGAGCAGTACTTC
clone_size: NA
d_call: NA
v_call: TRBV27
j_call: TRBJ2-7

cdr3_aa: CASSRRTSGGLGSYNEQFF
cdr3_nt: TGTGCCAGCAGCCGACGGACTAGCGGGGGGCTGGGATCCTACAATGAGCAGTTCTTC
clone_size: NA
d_call: TRBD2
v_call: TRBV3-1/TRBV3-2
j_call: TRBJ2-1

cdr3_aa: CASSPRGGIEAFF
cdr3_nt: TGTGCCAGCAGTCCTAGGGGGGGCATTGAAGCTTTCTTT
clone_size: NA
d_call: NA
v_call: TRBV28
j_call: TRBJ1-1

cdr3_aa: CASSQVRGETYNSPLHF
cdr3_nt: TGCGCCAGCAGCCAAGTAAGAGGAGAGACCTATAATTCACCCCTCCACTTT
clone_size: NA
d_call: NA
v_call: TRBV4-1
j_call: TRBJ1-6

cdr3_aa: CASSQHRTGDGYTF
cdr3_nt: TGCGCCAGCAGCCAACACCGGACAGGGGATGGCTACACCTTC
clone_size: NA
d_call: TRBD1
v_call: TRBV4-3
j_call: TRBJ1-2

cdr3_aa: CAIRRLNQPQHF
cdr3_nt: TGTGCCATACGAAGACTCAATCAGCCCCAGCATTTT
clone_size: NA
d_call: NA
v_call: TRBV28
j_call: TRBJ1-5

cdr3_aa: CASSPAENYGYTF
cdr3_nt: TGTGCCAGCAGCCCCGCGGAGAACTATGGCTACACCTTC
clone_size: NA
d_call: NA
v_call: TRBV7-9
j_call: TRBJ1-2

cdr3_aa: CASRFRGYYGYTF
cdr3_nt: TGTGCCAGCAGGTTCAGGGGGTACTATGGCTACACCTTC
clone_size: NA
d_call: TRBD1
v_call: TRBV12-3/TRBV12-4
j_call: TRBJ1-2

cdr3_aa: CASTEQKGGASYNSPLHF
cdr3_nt: TGTGCCAGCACCGAACAGAAAGGGGGGGCATCCTATAATTCACCCCTCCACTTT
clone_size: NA
d_call: NA
v_call: TRBV5-8
j_call: TRBJ1-6

cdr3_aa: CASSFGSSTDTQYF
cdr3_nt: TGTGCCAGCAGCTTTGGGAGTTCCACAGATACGCAGTATTTT
clone_size: NA
d_call: NA
v_call: TRBV7-2
j_call: TRBJ2-3

cdr3_aa: CASSLILGGKTETQYF
cdr3_nt: TGTGCCAGCAGCTTGATCCTAGGTGGAAAGACAGAGACCCAGTACTTC
clone_size: NA
d_call: NA
v_call: TRBV5-4
j_call: TRBJ2-5

cdr3_aa: CASSLVRDGEKLFF
cdr3_nt: TGTGCCAGCAGCTTGGTCAGGGATGGCGAAAAACTGTTTTTT
clone_size: NA
d_call: NA
v_call: TRBV5-6
j_call: TRBJ1-4

cdr3_aa: CSVEAPAADQPQHF
cdr3_nt: TGCAGCGTTGAAGCCCCTGCGGCGGATCAGCCCCAGCATTTT
clone_size: once
d_call: NA
v_call: TRBV29-1
j_call: TRBJ1-5

cdr3_aa: CASSLVFNQPQHF
cdr3_nt: TGTGCCAGCAGCTTAGTCTTCAATCAGCCCCAGCATTTT
clone_size: NA
d_call: NA
v_call: TRBV11-2
j_call: TRBJ1-5

cdr3_aa: CATSDKDRAYYNEQFF
cdr3_nt: TGTGCCACCAGTGACAAGGACAGGGCATATTACAATGAGCAGTTCTTC
clone_size: NA
d_call: TRBD1
v_call: TRBV24-1
j_call: TRBJ2-1

cdr3_aa: CASSVAGTNYGYTF
cdr3_nt: TGTGCCAGCAGCGTAGCCGGGACTAACTATGGCTACACCTTC
clone_size: NA
d_call: NA
v_call: TRBV9
j_call: TRBJ1-2

cdr3_aa: CASSVGPGGHEQYF
cdr3_nt: TGTGCCAGCAGCGTAGGGCCAGGGGGCCACGAGCAGTACTTC
clone_size: NA
d_call: TRBD1
v_call: TRBV9
j_call: TRBJ2-7

cdr3_aa: CASSFGSGGRTDTQYF
cdr3_nt: TGTGCCAGCAGCTTTGGTAGCGGGGGGCGCACAGATACGCAGTATTTT
clone_size: NA
d_call: TRBD2
v_call: TRBV7-2
j_call: TRBJ2-3

cdr3_aa: CASSVLRDTFRETQYF
cdr3_nt: TGTGCCAGTAGTGTTCTCCGGGACACTTTCCGGGAGACCCAGTACTTC
clone_size: NA
d_call: NA
v_call: TRBV19
j_call: TRBJ2-5

cdr3_aa: CATRGAGDTGELFF
cdr3_nt: TGTGCCACCAGGGGAGCGGGAGACACCGGGGAGCTGTTTTTT
clone_size: NA
d_call: TRBD2
v_call: TRBV24-1
j_call: TRBJ2-2

cdr3_aa: CASSQDWGAGGPGGGEQFF
cdr3_nt: TGTGCCAGCAGCCAAGATTGGGGTGCGGGAGGGCCCGGGGGCGGTGAGCAGTTCTTC
clone_size: NA
d_call: TRBD2
v_call: TRBV4-2
j_call: TRBJ2-1

cdr3_aa: CASSLIAGHYGYTF
cdr3_nt: TGTGCCAGCAGCTTAATCGCAGGGCACTATGGCTACACCTTC
clone_size: NA
d_call: NA
v_call: TRBV7-3
j_call: TRBJ1-2

cdr3_aa: CASSRRQGGADTQYF
cdr3_nt: TGTGCCAGCAGCCGACGACAGGGGGGCGCAGATACGCAGTATTTT
clone_size: NA
d_call: TRBD1
v_call: TRBV4-2
j_call: TRBJ2-3

cdr3_aa: CASSYSEGLYGYTF
cdr3_nt: TGTGCCAGCAGTTACTCGGAAGGACTCTATGGCTACACCTTC
clone_size: NA
d_call: NA
v_call: TRBV6-2/TRBV6-3
j_call: TRBJ1-2

cdr3_aa: CASSQGRPGGRVRLHEQFF
cdr3_nt: TGTGCCAGCAGCCAAGGCAGGCCGGGCGGGAGAGTACGGCTCCATGAGCAGTTCTTC
clone_size: NA
d_call: TRBD2
v_call: TRBV3-1/TRBV3-2
j_call: TRBJ2-1

cdr3_aa: CASSTRGLAGGAPTDTQYF
cdr3_nt: TGTGCCAGTAGCACCAGGGGACTAGCGGGAGGTGCCCCGACAGATACGCAGTATTTT
clone_size: once
d_call: TRBD2
v_call: TRBV19
j_call: TRBJ2-3

cdr3_aa: CASSPYEDYWKNYGYTF
cdr3_nt: TGTGCCAGCTCACCATATGAGGACTATTGGAAAAACTATGGCTACACCTTC
clone_size: NA
d_call: NA
v_call: TRBV18
j_call: TRBJ1-2

cdr3_aa: CAWSSSGGYNEQFF
cdr3_nt: TGTGCCTGGAGTTCTAGCGGGGGATACAATGAGCAGTTCTTC
clone_size: NA
d_call: TRBD2
v_call: TRBV30
j_call: TRBJ2-1

cdr3_aa: CASSSGTGGRATNEKLFF
cdr3_nt: TGCGCCAGCAGCTCCGGGACAGGGGGCCGTGCAACTAATGAAAAACTGTTTTTT
clone_size: NA
d_call: TRBD1
v_call: TRBV5-1
j_call: TRBJ1-4

cdr3_aa: CASSYGLGNTEAFF
cdr3_nt: TGTGCCAGCAGCTATGGACTGGGGAACACTGAAGCTTTCTTT
clone_size: NA
d_call: NA
v_call: TRBV3-1/TRBV3-2
j_call: TRBJ1-1

cdr3_aa: CASSRRLAGDTDTQYF
cdr3_nt: TGTGCCAGTAGCCGCAGACTAGCGGGTGACACAGATACGCAGTATTTT
clone_size: NA
d_call: TRBD2
v_call: TRBV19
j_call: TRBJ2-3

cdr3_aa: CAWSVQGAGNTIYF
cdr3_nt: TGTGCCTGGAGTGTACAAGGGGCTGGAAACACCATATATTTT
clone_size: NA
d_call: NA
v_call: TRBV30
j_call: TRBJ1-3

cdr3_aa: CASSVQAYSPLHF
cdr3_nt: TGTGCCAGCAGTGTCCAGGCCTACTCACCCCTCCACTTT
clone_size: once
d_call: NA
v_call: TRBV2
j_call: TRBJ1-6

cdr3_aa: CASSVQGSVTGELFF
cdr3_nt: TGTGCCAGCAGCGTGCAGGGGTCGGTCACCGGGGAGCTGTTTTTT
clone_size: once
d_call: NA
v_call: TRBV9
j_call: TRBJ2-2

cdr3_aa: CASSTGYEQYF
cdr3_nt: TGTGCCAGCAGTACAGGGTATGAGCAGTACTTC
clone_size: NA
d_call: NA
v_call: TRBV6-5
j_call: TRBJ2-7

cdr3_aa: CASGLAGGAEAFF
cdr3_nt: TGTGCTAGTGGTTTGGCCGGGGGGGCTGAAGCTTTCTTT
clone_size: NA
d_call: NA
v_call: TRBV12-5
j_call: TRBJ1-1

cdr3_aa: CASSEAAGGELFF
cdr3_nt: TGTGCCAGCAGTGAAGCGGCGGGTGGGGAGCTGTTTTTT
clone_size: NA
d_call: NA
v_call: TRBV6-1
j_call: TRBJ2-2

cdr3_aa: CASSPTSGGYNEQFF
cdr3_nt: TGTGCCAGCAGCCCCACAAGCGGGGGTTACAATGAGCAGTTCTTC
clone_size: NA
d_call: TRBD2
v_call: TRBV7-3
j_call: TRBJ2-1

cdr3_aa: CASSLQGGNSPLHF
cdr3_nt: TGTGCCAGTAGTTTACAGGGGGGAAATTCACCCCTCCACTTT
clone_size: NA
d_call: TRBD1
v_call: TRBV19
j_call: TRBJ1-6

cdr3_aa: CASREGSRNTEAFF
cdr3_nt: TGTGCCAGCAGGGAGGGGTCCCGGAACACTGAAGCTTTCTTT
clone_size: NA
d_call: NA
v_call: TRBV2
j_call: TRBJ1-1

cdr3_aa: CASSQASRVLAGYNEQFF
cdr3_nt: TGTGCCAGCAGCCAAGCGAGTAGGGTTCTAGCGGGATACAATGAGCAGTTCTTC
clone_size: NA
d_call: TRBD2
v_call: TRBV14
j_call: TRBJ2-1

cdr3_aa: CASSTGTGDNSPLHF
cdr3_nt: TGTGCCAGCAGCACTGGGACAGGGGATAATTCACCCCTCCACTTT
clone_size: NA
d_call: TRBD1
v_call: TRBV9
j_call: TRBJ1-6

cdr3_aa: CASSIDRTGGTDTQYF
cdr3_nt: TGTGCCAGTAGTATAGACCGGACAGGGGGCACAGATACGCAGTATTTT
clone_size: NA
d_call: TRBD1
v_call: TRBV19
j_call: TRBJ2-3

cdr3_aa: CAISVGTGGWDTQYF
cdr3_nt: TGTGCCATCAGTGTGGGGACAGGGGGCTGGGATACGCAGTATTTT
clone_size: NA
d_call: TRBD1
v_call: TRBV10-3
j_call: TRBJ2-3

cdr3_aa: CATSRDLTSGSRETQYF
cdr3_nt: TGTGCCACCAGCAGAGATCTGACTAGCGGGAGTCGAGAGACCCAGTACTTC
clone_size: NA
d_call: TRBD2
v_call: TRBV15
j_call: TRBJ2-5

cdr3_aa: CASSLATGQETQYF
cdr3_nt: TGTGCCAGCAGCTTAGCTACAGGTCAAGAGACCCAGTACTTC
clone_size: few
d_call: NA
v_call: TRBV7-8
j_call: TRBJ2-5

cdr3_aa: CAWRVAGGHIIAGELFF
cdr3_nt: TGTGCCTGGAGAGTAGCGGGAGGGCATATTATTGCCGGGGAGCTGTTTTTT
clone_size: once
d_call: TRBD2
v_call: TRBV30
j_call: TRBJ2-2

cdr3_aa: CASSYSSGSTDTQYF
cdr3_nt: TGTGCCAGCAGCTATTCTAGCGGGTCTACAGATACGCAGTATTTT
clone_size: NA
d_call: TRBD2
v_call: TRBV7-3
j_call: TRBJ2-3